Described below is a single TCR beta chain sequence and its context. The data stem from a study of radiation and T cells in renal cell carcinoma. This CDR3 has 12 amino acids. The germline gives CDR1 SGDLS, CDR2 YYNGEE. Trimming stripped 1 base from V and 7 bases from J, with 6 bases between. This sample's time point: blood 2 weeks post-SBRT. Treatment: 15 Gy SBRT to primary tumor, nephrectomy 4 weeks later. This table comes from immunoSEQ multiplex PCR, and its TCRdb copy is limited to in-frame clones, with some not included. The sample has around 70,000 clones, roughly 87% seen once. Sequencing used blood, obtained from a patient whose treatment included radiotherapy and nephrectomy. V and J are TRBV9 and TRBJ2-1; no reliable D call. The receptor's source is a man aged 55-75 years with renal cell carcinoma. The CDR3 sequence is CASSVLWNEQFF. The CDR3 DNA is TGTGCCAGCAGCGTATTATGGAATGAGCAGTTCTTC. Full variable domain (rest looked up from reference TRBV9 and TRBJ2-1): DSGVTQTPKHLITATGQRVTLRCSPRSGDLSVYWYQQSLDQGLQFLIQYYNGEERAKGNILERFSAQQFPDLHSELNLSSLELGDSALYFCASSVLWNEQFFGPGTRLTVL.